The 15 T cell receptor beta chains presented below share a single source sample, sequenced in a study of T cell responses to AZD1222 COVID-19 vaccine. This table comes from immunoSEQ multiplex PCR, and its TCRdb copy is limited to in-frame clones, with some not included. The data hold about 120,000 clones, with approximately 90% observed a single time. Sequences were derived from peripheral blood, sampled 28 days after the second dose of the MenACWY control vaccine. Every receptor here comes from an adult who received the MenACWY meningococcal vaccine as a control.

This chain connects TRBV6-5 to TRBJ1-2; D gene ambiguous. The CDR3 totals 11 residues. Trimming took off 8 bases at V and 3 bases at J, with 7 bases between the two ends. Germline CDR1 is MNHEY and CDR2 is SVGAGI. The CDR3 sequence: CASLGYYGYTF. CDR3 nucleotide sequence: TGTGCCAGCCTTGGGTACTATGGCTACACCTTC.

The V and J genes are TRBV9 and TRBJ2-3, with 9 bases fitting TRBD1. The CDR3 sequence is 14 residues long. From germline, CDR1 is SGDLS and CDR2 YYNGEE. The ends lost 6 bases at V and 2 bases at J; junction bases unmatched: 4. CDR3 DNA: TGTGCCAGCACCGGGACAGGGCACACAGATACGCAGTATTTT. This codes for CASTGTGHTDTQYF.

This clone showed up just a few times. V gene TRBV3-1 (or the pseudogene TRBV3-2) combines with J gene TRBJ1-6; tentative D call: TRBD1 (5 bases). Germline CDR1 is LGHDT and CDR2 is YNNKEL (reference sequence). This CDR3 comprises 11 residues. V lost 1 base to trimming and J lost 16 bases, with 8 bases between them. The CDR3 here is CASSQGQGLHF. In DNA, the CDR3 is TGTGCCAGCAGCCAAGGGCAGGGACTCCACTTT.

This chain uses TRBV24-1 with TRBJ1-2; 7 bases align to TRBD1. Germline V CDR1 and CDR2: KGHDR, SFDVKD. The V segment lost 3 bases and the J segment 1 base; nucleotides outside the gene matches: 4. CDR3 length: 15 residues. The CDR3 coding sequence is TGTGCCACCAGTGATGTGGGGGACAGTAACTATGGCTACACCTTC. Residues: CATSDVGDSNYGYTF.

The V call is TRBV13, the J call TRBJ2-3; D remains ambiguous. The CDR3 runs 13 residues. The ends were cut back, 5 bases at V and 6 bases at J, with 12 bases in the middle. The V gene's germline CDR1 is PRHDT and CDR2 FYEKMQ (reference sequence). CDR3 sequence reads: CASSPTGFDTQYF. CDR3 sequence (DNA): TGTGCCAGCAGCCCAACGGGTTTCGATACGCAGTATTTT.

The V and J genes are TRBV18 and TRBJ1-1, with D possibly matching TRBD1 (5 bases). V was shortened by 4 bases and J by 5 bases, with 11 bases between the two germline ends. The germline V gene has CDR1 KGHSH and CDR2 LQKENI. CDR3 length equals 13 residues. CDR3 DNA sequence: TGTGCCAGCTCACGCTCTGAGGGGACTGAAGCTTTCTTT. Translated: CASSRSEGTEAFF.

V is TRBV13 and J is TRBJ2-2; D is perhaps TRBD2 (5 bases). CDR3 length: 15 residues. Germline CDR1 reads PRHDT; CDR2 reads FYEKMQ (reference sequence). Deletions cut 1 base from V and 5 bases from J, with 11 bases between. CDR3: CASSLVLGGTGELFF. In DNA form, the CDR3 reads TGTGCCAGCAGCTTAGTGCTGGGCGGGACCGGGGAGCTGTTTTTT.

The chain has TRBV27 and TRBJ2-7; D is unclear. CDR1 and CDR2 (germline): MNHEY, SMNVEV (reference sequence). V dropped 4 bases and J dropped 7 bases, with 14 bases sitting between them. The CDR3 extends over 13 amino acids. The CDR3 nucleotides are TGTGCCAGCAGTTCCCCTTCGAGGAGAGAGCAGTACTTC. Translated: CASSSPSRREQYF.

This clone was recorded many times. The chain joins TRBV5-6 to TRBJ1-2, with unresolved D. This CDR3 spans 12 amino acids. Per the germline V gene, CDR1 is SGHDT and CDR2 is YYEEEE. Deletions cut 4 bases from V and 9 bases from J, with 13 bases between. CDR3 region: CASSLGSLSYTF. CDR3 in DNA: TGTGCCAGCAGCCTGGGGTCTTTGAGCTACACCTTC.

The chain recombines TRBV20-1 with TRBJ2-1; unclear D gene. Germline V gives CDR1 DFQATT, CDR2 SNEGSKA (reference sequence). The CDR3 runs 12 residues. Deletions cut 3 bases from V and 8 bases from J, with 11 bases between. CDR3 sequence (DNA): TGCAGTGCTAGTTGGTCACCCCATGAGCAGTTCTTC. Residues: CSASWSPHEQFF.

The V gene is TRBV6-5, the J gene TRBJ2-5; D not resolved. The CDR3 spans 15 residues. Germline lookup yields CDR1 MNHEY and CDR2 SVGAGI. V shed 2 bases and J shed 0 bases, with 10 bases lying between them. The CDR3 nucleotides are TGTGCCAGCAGTTACAGTGCAGACAACCAAGAGACCCAGTACTTC. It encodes CASSYSADNQETQYF.

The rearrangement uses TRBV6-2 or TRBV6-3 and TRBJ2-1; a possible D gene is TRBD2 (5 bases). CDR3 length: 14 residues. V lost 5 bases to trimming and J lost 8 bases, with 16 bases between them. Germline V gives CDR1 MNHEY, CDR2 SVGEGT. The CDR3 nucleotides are TGTGCCAGCAGTCTTTCACTAGAGACGGATGAGCAGTTCTTC. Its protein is CASSLSLETDEQFF.

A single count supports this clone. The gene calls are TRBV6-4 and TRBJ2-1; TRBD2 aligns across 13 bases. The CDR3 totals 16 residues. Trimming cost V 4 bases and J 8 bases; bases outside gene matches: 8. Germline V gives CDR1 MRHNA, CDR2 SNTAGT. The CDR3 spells CASSATGLAGVHEQFF. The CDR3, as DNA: TGTGCCAGCAGTGCCACCGGACTAGCGGGAGTACATGAGCAGTTCTTC.

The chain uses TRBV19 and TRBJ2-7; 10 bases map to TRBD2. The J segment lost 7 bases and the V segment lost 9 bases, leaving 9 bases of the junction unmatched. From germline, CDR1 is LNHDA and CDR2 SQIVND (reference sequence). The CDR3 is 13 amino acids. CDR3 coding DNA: TGTGCCAGCTCTAGCGGGAGAATGTCGGAGCAGTACTTC. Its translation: CASSSGRMSEQYF.

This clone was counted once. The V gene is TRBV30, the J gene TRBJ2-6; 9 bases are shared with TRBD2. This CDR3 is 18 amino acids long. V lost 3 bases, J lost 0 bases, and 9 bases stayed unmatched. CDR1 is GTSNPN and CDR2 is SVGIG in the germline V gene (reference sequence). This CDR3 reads CAWRETLAGSSGANVLTF. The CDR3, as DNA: TGTGCCTGGAGGGAAACCCTAGCGGGGTCCTCTGGGGCCAACGTCCTGACTTTC.